A selection of T cell receptor beta chains follows, all from one sample in a study of cytomegalovirus exposure and HLA in healthy donors. Using immunoSEQ multiplex PCR, the repertoire was profiled, and TCRdb retains in-frame clones only, with some absent. The repertoire has 35,000 to 55,000 clones, under 60% of them found once; the top ten carry 5% to 6.5%. Sequencing was performed on PBMCs. The receptor set was obtained from a man aged 60 to 69 in good health and CMV-seronegative. The CDR3 runs from the conserved cysteine through the conserved F or W. The order of the fields is J gene, clone size, CDR3 length, D gene, V gene, CDR3 protein, CDR3 DNA. D genes are given only for firm matches. Clone size is not always given. Where it is, it says once, few, many or a class for expanded clones.

>TRBJ1-2|-|18|-|TRBV5-4
CASSGAFRQASGGIGYTF
TGTGCCAGCAGCGGAGCTTTTAGGCAGGCCAGCGGGGGGATAGGCTACACCTTC
>TRBJ2-1|-|16|TRBD2|TRBV25-1
CASSDPTSGSRSEQFF
TGTGCCAGCAGTGATCCGACTAGCGGGAGTCGGAGTGAGCAGTTCTTC
>TRBJ2-7|-|13|TRBD1|TRBV27
CASSRGQFYEQYF
TGTGCCAGCAGTCGGGGACAGTTCTACGAGCAGTACTTC
>TRBJ1-1|few|14|-|TRBV10-3
CAISDTGFITEAFF
TGTGCCATCAGTGATACAGGGTTCATCACTGAAGCTTTCTTT
>TRBJ1-5|-|12|TRBD1|TRBV10-3
CAARTGRQPQHF
TGTGCCGCTAGGACAGGGCGGCAGCCCCAGCATTTT
>TRBJ1-2|-|15|-|TRBV14
CASSQDRSGVGGYTF
TGTGCCAGCAGCCAAGATCGGTCAGGGGTAGGTGGCTACACCTTC
>TRBJ2-2|-|13|-|TRBV4-2
CASSLGDTGELFF
TGTGCCAGCAGCCTAGGGGATACCGGGGAGCTGTTTTTT
>TRBJ1-1|few|14|-|TRBV5-6
CASSLMGGDTEAFF
TGTGCCAGCAGCTTGATGGGGGGGGACACTGAAGCTTTCTTT
>TRBJ1-1|-|14|-|TRBV11-1
CASSPLGGNTEAFF
TGTGCCAGCAGCCCCCTAGGGGGTAACACTGAAGCTTTCTTT
>TRBJ1-1|-|13|TRBD1|TRBV10-3
CATEGQVNTEAFF
TGTGCCACCGAGGGACAGGTGAACACTGAAGCTTTCTTT
>TRBJ2-5|few|13|-|TRBV6-5
CASRQNREETQYF
TGTGCCAGCAGACAGAACAGGGAAGAGACCCAGTACTTC
>TRBJ2-7|-|14|TRBD2|TRBV27
CASRREGPSYEQYF
TGTGCCAGCAGGCGGGAGGGACCGTCCTACGAGCAGTACTTC
>TRBJ2-1|-|15|TRBD1|TRBV28
CASRTQGSSYNEQFF
TGTGCCAGCAGGACACAGGGGAGCTCCTACAATGAGCAGTTCTTC
>TRBJ1-2|-|16|-|TRBV7-2
CASSSSPGGGIDGYTF
TGTGCCAGCAGCTCCTCCCCGGGTGGGGGGATTGATGGCTACACCTTC
>TRBJ1-1|-|13|-|TRBV9
CASSVDRNTEAFF
TGTGCCAGCAGCGTGGACAGAAACACTGAAGCTTTCTTT
>TRBJ2-7|-|13|-|TRBV11-3
CASSLNQGHEQYF
TGTGCCAGCAGCTTAAACCAGGGGCACGAGCAGTACTTC
>TRBJ2-3|once|16|-|TRBV2
CASSERVSGGTDTQYF
TGTGCCAGCAGTGAACGCGTCTCGGGGGGCACAGATACGCAGTATTTT
>TRBJ1-1|-|13|-|TRBV29-1
CSVGGAGNTEAFF
TGCAGCGTTGGGGGCGCAGGGAACACTGAAGCTTTCTTT
>TRBJ1-2|-|15|-|TRBV4-1
CASSPGGNSNYGYTF
TGCGCCAGCAGCCCTGGGGGGAATTCTAACTATGGCTACACCTTC
>TRBJ1-1|-|13|-|TRBV30
CAWSLQGNTEAFF
TGTGCCTGGAGCTTACAGGGGAACACTGAAGCTTTCTTT
>TRBJ2-7|-|15|TRBD2|TRBV7-2
CASSALGGISYEQYF
TGTGCCAGCAGCGCCCTGGGGGGGATCTCCTACGAGCAGTACTTC
>TRBJ2-3|-|16|TRBD2|TRBV11-2
CASSRAGLGRTDTQYF
TGTGCCAGCAGCCGCGCCGGACTAGGGAGAACAGATACGCAGTATTTT
>TRBJ1-1|once|14|TRBD1|TRBV5-1
CASAGQVSGTEAFF
TGCGCCAGCGCGGGACAGGTGAGTGGCACTGAAGCTTTCTTT
>TRBJ2-7|-|13|-|TRBV30
CAWSVDMAYEQYF
TGTGCCTGGAGTGTCGACATGGCCTACGAGCAGTACTTC
>TRBJ2-7|few|14|TRBD2|TRBV27
CASSPGGGPYEQYF
TGTGCCAGCAGCCCCGGGGGGGGTCCCTACGAGCAGTACTTC
>TRBJ2-7|once|15|TRBD1|TRBV18
CASSPPVTTQGVQYF
TGTGCCAGCTCACCACCGGTCACTACCCAGGGGGTGCAGTACTTC
>TRBJ1-1|few|14|-|TRBV5-1
CASSPLVAAAEAFF
TGCGCCAGCAGCCCACTAGTCGCGGCCGCTGAAGCTTTCTTT
>TRBJ2-7|-|16|-|TRBV7-2
CASSFFALPSTYEQYF
TGTGCCAGCAGCTTTTTTGCGCTACCGAGTACCTACGAGCAGTACTTC
>TRBJ2-5|-|12|-|TRBV7-2
CASSLRAETQYF
TGTGCCAGCAGCTTAAGAGCGGAGACCCAGTACTTC
>TRBJ2-7|-|15|-|TRBV7-8
CASSLNGQSSYEQYF
TGTGCCAGCAGCTTAAACGGACAGAGCTCCTACGAGCAGTACTTC
>TRBJ2-3|-|16|TRBD2|TRBV7-9
CASSLGTSGPSDTQYF
TGTGCCAGCAGCCTGGGGACTAGCGGGCCCTCAGATACGCAGTATTTT
>TRBJ2-5|few|13|TRBD1|TRBV30
CAWTQGFGETQYF
TGTGCCTGGACACAGGGGTTCGGGGAGACCCAGTACTTC
>TRBJ2-7|-|15|TRBD1|TRBV5-1
CASSLGGTETYEQYF
TGCGCCAGCAGCTTGGGAGGGACAGAGACCTACGAGCAGTACTTC
>TRBJ2-3|-|15|-|TRBV2
CASRGQGWSTDTQYF
TGTGCCAGCAGGGGGCAGGGATGGAGCACAGATACGCAGTATTTT
>TRBJ2-5|-|14|-|TRBV27
CASSLSRGQETQYF
TGTGCCAGCAGTTTAAGCCGGGGCCAAGAGACCCAGTACTTC
>TRBJ1-3|few|14|-|TRBV5-1
CASRDIGSGNTIYF
TGCGCCAGCCGGGACATCGGCTCTGGAAACACCATATATTTT
>TRBJ1-1|-|14|TRBD1|TRBV5-4
CASSSRTGDTEAFF
TGTGCCAGCAGCTCTAGGACAGGGGACACTGAAGCTTTCTTT
>TRBJ2-5|few|15|TRBD1|TRBV6-6
CASRGTGVVGETQYF
TGTGCCAGCAGGGGGACAGGGGTTGTGGGAGAGACCCAGTACTTC
>TRBJ2-7|-|13|TRBD1|TRBV30
CAGTGTGGYEQYF
TGTGCCGGCACCGGGACAGGGGGTTACGAGCAGTACTTC
>TRBJ2-7|few|12|TRBD1|TRBV29-1
CSAGGQVYEQYF
TGCAGCGCCGGCGGACAGGTCTACGAGCAGTACTTC
>TRBJ1-2|-|16|TRBD1|TRBV25-1
CASSAKAGQASYGYTF
TGTGCCAGCAGTGCCAAGGCGGGACAGGCCAGTTATGGCTACACCTTC
>TRBJ2-1|once|15|-|TRBV5-1
CASRGAVSSYNEQFF
TGCGCCAGCAGGGGAGCGGTTAGCTCCTACAATGAGCAGTTCTTC
>TRBJ2-7|-|16|TRBD2|TRBV2
CASRPRTSGSFGEQYF
TGTGCCAGCAGACCTAGGACTAGCGGGAGTTTTGGCGAGCAGTACTTC
>TRBJ2-7|-|14|TRBD1|TRBV28
CASGGGQGLHEQYF
TGTGCCAGCGGTGGGGGACAGGGGCTCCACGAGCAGTACTTC
>TRBJ2-2|medium-sized|12|-|TRBV5-1
CASSLSPGELFF
TGCGCCAGCAGCCTCTCCCCCGGGGAGCTGTTTTTT
>TRBJ1-1|-|13|-|TRBV27
CASSLLGDTEAFF
TGTGCCAGCAGTTTATTGGGCGACACTGAAGCTTTCTTT
>TRBJ1-3|-|16|TRBD1|TRBV7-6
CASSLAGQGAGNTIYF
TGTGCCAGCAGCTTAGCGGGACAGGGGGCCGGAAACACCATATATTTT
>TRBJ1-4|-|12|-|TRBV4-2
CASSQQNEKLFF
TGTGCCAGCAGCCAACAAAATGAAAAACTGTTTTTT
>TRBJ2-1|-|14|-|TRBV5-1
CASNGGRAGDEQFF
TGCGCCAGCAATGGTGGCAGGGCAGGGGATGAGCAGTTCTTC
>TRBJ1-1|-|13|-|TRBV5-1
CASSLEQDTEAFF
TGCGCCAGCAGCCTCGAGCAGGACACTGAAGCTTTCTTT
>TRBJ2-2|-|15|-|TRBV10-1
CASSLLLGDTGELFF
TGCGCCAGCAGCTTACTACTAGGAGACACCGGGGAGCTGTTTTTT
>TRBJ2-7|-|15|TRBD2|TRBV5-1
CASSPLAGDGYEQYF
TGCGCCAGCAGCCCGCTAGCGGGAGACGGGTACGAGCAGTACTTC
>TRBJ2-7|many|14|TRBD1|TRBV4-1
CASSQLTGSNEQYF
TGCGCCAGCAGCCAGTTGACAGGGAGTAACGAGCAGTACTTC
>TRBJ2-7|-|19|TRBD1|TRBV5-1
CASSSPGQGAPLDSYEQYF
TGCGCCAGCAGCTCGCCGGGACAGGGGGCCCCCCTCGACTCCTACGAGCAGTACTTC
>TRBJ1-3|-|14|-|TRBV6-5
CASSRVSSGNTIYF
TGTGCCAGCAGTCGAGTGAGCTCTGGAAACACCATATATTTT
>TRBJ1-2|-|14|-|TRBV11-2
CASSLNYGGGGYTF
TGTGCCAGCAGCTTAAACTATGGGGGAGGTGGCTACACCTTC
>TRBJ1-2|-|15|TRBD1|TRBV5-1
CASSLEQGAVDGYTF
TGCGCCAGCAGCTTGGAACAGGGGGCGGTGGATGGCTACACCTTC